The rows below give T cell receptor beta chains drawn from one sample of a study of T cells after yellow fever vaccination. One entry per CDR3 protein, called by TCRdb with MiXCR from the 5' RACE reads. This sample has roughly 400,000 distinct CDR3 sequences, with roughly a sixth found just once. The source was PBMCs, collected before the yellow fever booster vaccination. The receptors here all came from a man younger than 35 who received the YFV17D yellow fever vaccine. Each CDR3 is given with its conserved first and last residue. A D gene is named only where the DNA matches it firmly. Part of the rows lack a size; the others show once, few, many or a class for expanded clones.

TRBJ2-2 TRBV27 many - CASRNTGELFF TGTGCCAGCCGAAACACCGGGGAGCTGTTTTTT
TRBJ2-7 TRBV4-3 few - CASSQGEDGSYEQYF TGCGCCAGCAGCCAAGGGGAGGACGGTTCCTACGAGCAGTACTTC
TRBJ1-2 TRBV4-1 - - CASSRTGTGNYGYTF TGCGCCAGCAGCCGCACAGGGACTGGGAACTATGGCTACACCTTC
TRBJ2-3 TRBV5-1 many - CASQTGPASTDTQYF TGCGCCAGCCAGACTGGACCGGCTTCGACAGATACGCAGTATTTT
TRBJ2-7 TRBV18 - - CASSPPQGSSYEQYF TGTGCCAGCTCACCACCGCAGGGATCCTCCTACGAGCAGTACTTC
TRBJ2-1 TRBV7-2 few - CASSSRGGRSYNEQFF TGTGCCAGCAGCTCCCGTGGGGGCCGCTCCTACAATGAGCAGTTCTTC
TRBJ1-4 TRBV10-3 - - CAISDLGPNEKLFF TGTGCCATCAGTGACTTGGGACCTAATGAAAAACTGTTTTTT
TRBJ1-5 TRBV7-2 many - CASSFAVSNQPQHF TGTGCCAGCAGCTTTGCAGTGAGCAATCAGCCCCAGCATTTT
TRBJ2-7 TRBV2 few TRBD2 CASSREEASSYEQYF TGTGCCAGCAGTCGGGAGGAGGCGAGCTCCTACGAGCAGTACTTC
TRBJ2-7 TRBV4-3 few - CASSQEASGNYEQYF TGCGCCAGCAGCCAAGAGGCGTCAGGGAACTACGAGCAGTACTTC
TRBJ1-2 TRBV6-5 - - CASTDYYGYTF TGTGCCAGCACTGACTACTATGGCTACACCTTC
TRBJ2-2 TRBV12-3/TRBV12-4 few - CASSLELFSTGELFF TGTGCCAGCAGTTTAGAGCTCTTCAGCACCGGGGAGCTGTTTTTT
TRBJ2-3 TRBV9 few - CASGGGLAASTDTQYF TGTGCCAGCGGAGGGGGGCTAGCGGCTAGCACAGATACGCAGTATTTT
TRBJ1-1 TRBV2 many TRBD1 CASSADRDTEAFF TGTGCCAGCAGTGCGGACAGGGACACTGAAGCTTTCTTT
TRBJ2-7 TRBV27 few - CASSSQGFEQYF TGTGCCAGCAGTTCCCAGGGGTTCGAGCAGTACTTC
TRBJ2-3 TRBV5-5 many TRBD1 CASSLETGPDTQYF TGTGCCAGCAGCTTGGAGACAGGGCCAGATACGCAGTATTTT
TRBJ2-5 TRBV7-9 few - CASSSRGLSQETQYF TGTGCCAGCAGCTCCAGGGGCCTGTCCCAAGAGACCCAGTACTTC
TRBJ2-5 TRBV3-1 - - CASSQGPREQYF TGTGCCAGCAGCCAAGGCCCTCGGGAGCAGTACTTC
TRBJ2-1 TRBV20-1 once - CSAAPRAQGEQFF TGCAGTGCCGCCCCCAGGGCCCAGGGTGAGCAGTTCTTC
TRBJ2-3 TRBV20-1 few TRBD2 CSARSPSGGTDTQYF TGCAGTGCTCGGTCTCCTAGCGGGGGCACAGATACGCAGTATTTT
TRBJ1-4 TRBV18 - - CASSLRDIATNEKLFF TGTGCCAGCTCACTAAGGGACATTGCAACTAATGAAAAACTGTTTTTT
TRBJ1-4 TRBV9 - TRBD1 CASSATQGANEKLFF TGTGCCAGCAGCGCGACACAGGGGGCTAATGAAAAACTGTTTTTT
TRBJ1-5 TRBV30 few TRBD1 CAWSGDRDQPQHF TGTGCCTGGAGTGGGGACAGGGATCAGCCCCAGCATTTT